A single sample gave rise to the 7 T cell receptor beta chains below, sequenced in a study of T cells in Graves' hyperthyroidism and ophthalmopathy. Researchers took RNA transcripts and amplified the TCR beta CDR3 regions from them. A set of HTBI primers served as the primers for a first-round RT-PCR of the TCR CDR3. In TCRdb, the multiplex PCR reads were re-called with MiXCR into one record per CDR3 protein. The table lists roughly 290,000 distinct CDR3 sequences, 10% to 15% of them singletons. Sequenced material: blood. The receptors stem from a woman in her thirties with Graves' hyperthyroidism that later progressed to Graves' ophthalmopathy.

In this sample, this clonotype turned up a few times. A much larger clone lies one base from this, so it may be a read error. In nucleotides, the CDR3 is TGTGCCAGCAGCTCGATGGGACAGGGTTTGAAGCCCCGGCATTTT. Translating gives CASSSMGQGLKPRHF. The chain has TRBV28 and TRBJ1-5, with TRBD1 matching over 9 bases. Germline CDR1 MDHEN, CDR2 SYDVKM. The CDR3 sequence is 15 residues long.

The chain links TRBV6-1 to TRBJ2-1; TRBD1 agrees at 8 bases. CDR1 MNHNS and CDR2 SASEGT come from the germline V gene. This CDR3 has 15 residues. The V segment lost 6 bases and the J segment 8 bases; nucleotides outside the gene matches: 12. The CDR3 region has the DNA TGTGCCAGCAGAAAAACACAGGGGGTCGGGTATGAGCAGTTCTTC. Its protein is CASRKTQGVGYEQFF.

At least ten counts were recorded for this clonotype. V and J are TRBV7-2 and TRBJ2-2; 11 bases agree with TRBD2. V was clipped by 5 bases and J by 8 bases; unmatched bases: 4. Germline CDR1 reads SGHTA; CDR2 reads FQGNSA. The CDR3 extends over 14 amino acids. CDR3 bases: TGTGCCAGCAGCACGACTAGCGGGATTGGGGAGCTGTTTTTT. Protein sequence: CASSTTSGIGELFF.

This clonotype was observed a few times. The chain employs TRBV6-1 and TRBJ2-1, with D uncertain. V lost 1 base and J 8 bases, leaving 6 bases between the germline ends. Germline-derived CDR1 and CDR2 are MNHNS and SASEGT. The CDR3 is 12 residues long. The CDR3 here is CASSEEIYEQFF. The CDR3, as DNA: TGTGCCAGCAGTGAAGAAATATATGAGCAGTTCTTC.

This clonotype was seen many times. The chain couples TRBV24-1 to TRBJ2-3, with 8 bases that match TRBD1. V lost 6 bases to trimming and J lost 1 base; unmatched junction nucleotides: 11. CDR3 length: 17 amino acids. Germline CDR1 and CDR2: KGHDR and SFDVKD. CDR3 nucleotide sequence: TGTGCCACCAGTTCCTGGGCAGGGGGCGTTGGCACAGATACGCAGTATTTT. Protein: CATSSWAGGVGTDTQYF.

This clonotype was observed at least ten times. The genes are TRBV20-1 and TRBJ2-7; D possibly matches TRBD1 or TRBD2 (6 bases each). Deletions cut 1 base from V and 3 bases from J, with 10 bases between. The CDR3 covers 13 residues. Germline CDR1 is DFQATT and CDR2 is SNEGSKA (reference sequence). CDR3 in amino acids: CSARGGGSYEQYF. The CDR3 DNA reads as TGCAGTGCTAGAGGAGGGGGGAGCTACGAGCAGTACTTC.

This clonotype was observed a few times. The chain combines TRBV7-9 with TRBJ2-2, with 8 bases matching TRBD2. J was trimmed by 2 bases and V by 1 base; bases with no gene match: 3. The germline V gene has CDR1 SEHNR and CDR2 FQNEAQ (reference sequence). This CDR3 is 16 amino acids long. The CDR3 sequence is CASSLGGRHNTGELFF. The CDR3 nucleotides are TGTGCCAGCAGCTTAGGCGGGAGGCACAACACCGGGGAGCTGTTTTTT. Using reference TRBV7-9 and TRBJ2-2 for the parts outside the CDR3, the full variable domain is DTGVSQNPRHKITKRGQNVTFRCDPISEHNRLYWYRQTLGQGPEFLTYFQNEAQLEKSRLLSDRFSAERPKGSFSTLEIQRTEQGDSAMYLCASSLGGRHNTGELFFGEGSRLTVL.